The source of this T cell receptor (beta chain) is a study of blood T cell repertoires in COVID-19. About the research overall: PBMCs, B-cell-depleted T cells, or T cells provided the cDNA or gDNA that made up the material.

V was shortened by 1 base and J by 1 base, with 14 bases between the two germline ends. CDR1 is SGHAT and CDR2 is FQNNGV in the germline V gene. The CDR3 has 18 residues. Assay used: immunoSEQ multiplex PCR; TCRdb lists only in-frame clones, some missing. Altogether some 98,000 clones are present, under 90% being singletons, with the ten largest covering about 20%. The material sequenced was peripheral blood. The chain joins TRBV11-2 to TRBJ2-6; a weak D match, TRBD2 (5 bases). This TCR was recovered from a human donor in a cohort sampled during active COVID-19. In nucleotides, the CDR3 is TGTGCCAGCAGCTTAGGGCCTAGCCGAAGGTCTGGGGCCAACGTCCTGACTTTC. It specifies CASSLGPSRRSGANVLTF.